A selection of T cell receptor beta chains follows, all from one sample in a study of blood T cells in healthy people across ages. TCRdb fed the 5' RACE reads into MiXCR, producing one record per CDR3 protein. Seen here are around 1.1 million distinct CDR3 sequences, 35% to 45% observed once, and the top ten hold roughly 14%. Input material: blood. The receptors here all came from a man between 18 and 29 years old in good health. The conserved cysteine and the conserved F or W are not part of the CDR3 here. Fields, in order: D gene, V gene, J gene, CDR3 protein. D genes are given only for firm matches.

D: TRBD1
V: TRBV4-1
J: TRBJ1-4
CDR3: ASSKRQGNEKLF

D: .
V: TRBV9
J: TRBJ2-1
CDR3: VSGVEEYNEQF

D: .
V: TRBV29-1
J: TRBJ1-2
CDR3: SVRMRLAGDGDGYT

D: .
V: TRBV27
J: TRBJ1-1
CDR3: ASRGGGNNEAF

D: TRBD1
V: TRBV3-1
J: TRBJ1-2
CDR3: ASSQTRTGIYGYT

D: .
V: TRBV7-9
J: TRBJ1-4
CDR3: ASSAAQTNEKLF

D: .
V: TRBV25-1
J: TRBJ2-7
CDR3: ASTDGYEQY

D: TRBD1
V: TRBV28
J: TRBJ1-2
CDR3: ASSFVPTGNYGYT

D: .
V: TRBV20-1
J: TRBJ2-3
CDR3: SARVLTATDTQY

D: TRBD2
V: TRBV7-2
J: TRBJ2-2
CDR3: ASSLGSGLARNTGELF

D: .
V: TRBV6-2/TRBV6-3
J: TRBJ2-1
CDR3: ASSYPSTHEQF

D: .
V: TRBV4-2
J: TRBJ1-1
CDR3: ASSHDSRDTEAF

D: TRBD1
V: TRBV28
J: TRBJ1-5
CDR3: ASSLGGDRTGFNQPQH

D: .
V: TRBV4-3
J: TRBJ2-1
CDR3: AGSQDPTGPNEQF

D: .
V: TRBV27
J: TRBJ2-1
CDR3: ASSLGHLPPNEQF

D: .
V: TRBV7-2
J: .
CDR3: ASSLAATRETQY

D: .
V: TRBV25-1
J: TRBJ1-6
CDR3: ASSEWEASDNSPLH

D: TRBD1
V: TRBV7-2
J: TRBJ1-2
CDR3: ASSPGQGALGYT

D: .
V: TRBV20-1
J: TRBJ2-1
CDR3: SGTGNYNEQF

D: TRBD2
V: TRBV20-1
J: TRBJ2-1
CDR3: SAAPGLAGGPLTSEQF

D: .
V: TRBV7-2
J: TRBJ2-3
CDR3: ASILAGDTQY

D: .
V: TRBV29-1
J: TRBJ1-1
CDR3: SVDRTGNTEAF

D: TRBD1
V: TRBV9
J: TRBJ2-7
CDR3: ASSGGTGISYEQY